This T cell receptor (beta chain) appears in the sequencing data of a study of beta chain features in type 1 diabetes. Study as a whole: All samples combined gave 107,917,701 sorted cells for examination. Notes on the study in general: Whether HLA type affects TCRB rearrangement stayed undetermined in the present work. Sequencing the cDNA could make cells with high TCR expression show up more than they should. Shorter TCRB CDR3s, moderately but significantly so, were found in Type 1 diabetes patients in all four CD4+ subsets.

This clone occurred a few times. Its antigen is undetermined. Germline V gene data show CDR1 as SGDLS and CDR2 as YYNGEE. The CDR3 contains 15 residues. Trimming took 0 bases from V and 5 from J, leaving 15 bases between them. Investigators reverse transcribed all isolated RNA, so they sequenced expressed TCRB transcripts. The table came from immunoSEQ multiplex PCR; TCRdb's copy has only in-frame clones and leaves some out. In the table there are about 340,000 clones, about 13% of which are singletons. Specimen: naive CD4+ T cells from blood. This TCR was sampled from a woman younger than 35 with type 1 diabetes. The chain employs TRBV9 and TRBJ2-7, with D perhaps matching TRBD2 (6 bases). As DNA, the CDR3 is TGTGCCAGCAGCGTAGGAATACGGGAGTGGGACGAGCAGTACTTC. Translation: CASSVGIREWDEQYF.